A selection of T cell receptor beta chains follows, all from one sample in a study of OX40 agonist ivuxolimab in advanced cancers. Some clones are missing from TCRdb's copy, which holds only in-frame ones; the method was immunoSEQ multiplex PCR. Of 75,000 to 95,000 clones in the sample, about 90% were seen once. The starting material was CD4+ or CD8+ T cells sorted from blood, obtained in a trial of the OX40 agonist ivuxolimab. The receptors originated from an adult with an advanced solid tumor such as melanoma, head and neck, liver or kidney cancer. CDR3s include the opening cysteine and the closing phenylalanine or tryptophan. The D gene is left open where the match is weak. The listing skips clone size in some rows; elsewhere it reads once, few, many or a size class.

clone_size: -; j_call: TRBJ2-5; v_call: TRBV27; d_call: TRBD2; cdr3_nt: TGTGCCAGCAGTCCACCCCCTAGCGGGAGGGCGGGAGAGACCCAGTACTTC; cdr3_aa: CASSPPPSGRAGETQYF
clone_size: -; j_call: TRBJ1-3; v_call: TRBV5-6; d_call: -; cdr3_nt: TGTGCCAGCAGCTTGTTTTACTCTGGAAACACCATATATTTT; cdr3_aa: CASSLFYSGNTIYF
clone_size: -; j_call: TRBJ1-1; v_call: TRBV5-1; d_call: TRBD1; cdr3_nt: TGCGCCAGCAGCTTGGGGGGGACAGGAATGAACACTGAAGCTTTCTTT; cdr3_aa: CASSLGGTGMNTEAFF
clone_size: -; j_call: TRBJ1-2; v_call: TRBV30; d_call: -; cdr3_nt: TGTGCCTGGAGTGCGCAGGGTTATGGCTACACCTTC; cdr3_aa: CAWSAQGYGYTF
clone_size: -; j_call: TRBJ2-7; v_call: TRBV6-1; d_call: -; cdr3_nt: TGTGCCAGCTCGTCGGCTTTCAGGAGGTACTTC; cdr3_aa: CASSSAFRRYF
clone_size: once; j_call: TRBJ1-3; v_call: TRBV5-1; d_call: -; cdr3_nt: TGCGCCAGCAGCTTGGACGGTTCCATCCCGGGGACTGGAAACACCATATATTTT; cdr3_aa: CASSLDGSIPGTGNTIYF
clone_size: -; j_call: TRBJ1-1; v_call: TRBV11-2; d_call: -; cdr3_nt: TGTGCCAGCAGCTCCCTCGAACGGGGGCTTAACACTGAAGCTTTCTTT; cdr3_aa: CASSSLERGLNTEAFF
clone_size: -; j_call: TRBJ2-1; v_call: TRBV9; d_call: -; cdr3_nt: TGTGCCAGCAGCGTAGGGGATACTTACAATGAGCAGTTCTTC; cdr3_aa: CASSVGDTYNEQFF
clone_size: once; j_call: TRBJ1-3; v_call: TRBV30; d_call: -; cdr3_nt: TGTGCCCTGGACCGGATCTCTGGAAACACCATATATTTT; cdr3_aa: CALDRISGNTIYF
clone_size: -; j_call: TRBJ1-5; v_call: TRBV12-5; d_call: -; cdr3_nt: TGTGCTAGTGGGGGCGTTTTGGCGGGGAATCAGCCCCAGCATTTT; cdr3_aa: CASGGVLAGNQPQHF
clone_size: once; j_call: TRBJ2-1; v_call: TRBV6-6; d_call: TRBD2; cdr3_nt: TGTGCCAGCAGTTACTCGCTCAGCGGGGGGGACAATGAGCAGTTCTTC; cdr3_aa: CASSYSLSGGDNEQFF
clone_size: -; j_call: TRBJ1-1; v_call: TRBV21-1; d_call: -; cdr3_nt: TGTGCCAGCAGCAAACCGGGACAGGGGGCCACTCCTAACACTGAAGCTTTCTTT; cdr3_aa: CASSKPGQGATPNTEAFF
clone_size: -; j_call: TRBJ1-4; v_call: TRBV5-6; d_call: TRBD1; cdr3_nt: TGTGCCAGCAGCCAGGGGGATGAAAAACTGTTTTTT; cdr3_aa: CASSQGDEKLFF
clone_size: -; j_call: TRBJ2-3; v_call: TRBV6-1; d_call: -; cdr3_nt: TGTGCCAGCAGTGCGGGCCGCACAGATACGCAGTATTTT; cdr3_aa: CASSAGRTDTQYF
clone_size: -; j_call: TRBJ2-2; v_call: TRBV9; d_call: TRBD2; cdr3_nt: TGTGCCAGCACCTACGCGGGAGGAGGAAACACCGGGGAGCTGTTTTTT; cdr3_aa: CASTYAGGGNTGELFF
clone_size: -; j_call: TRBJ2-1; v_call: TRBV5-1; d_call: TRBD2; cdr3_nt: TGCGCCAGCAGCTCGGCGGGAGTCTACAATGAGCAGTTCTTC; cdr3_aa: CASSSAGVYNEQFF
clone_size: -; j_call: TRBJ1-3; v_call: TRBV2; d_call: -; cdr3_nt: TGTGCCAGCAACGGACGGTTCGGAAACACCATATATTTT; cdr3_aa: CASNGRFGNTIYF
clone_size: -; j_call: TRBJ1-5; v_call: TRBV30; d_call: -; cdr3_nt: TGTGCCTGGAGTGTCGGGATTAGCAATCAGCCCCAGCATTTT; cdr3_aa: CAWSVGISNQPQHF
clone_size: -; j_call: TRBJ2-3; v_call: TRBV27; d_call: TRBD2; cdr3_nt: TGTGCCAGCAGTTCCGGGACTAGCGGCACAGATACGCAGTATTTT; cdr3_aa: CASSSGTSGTDTQYF
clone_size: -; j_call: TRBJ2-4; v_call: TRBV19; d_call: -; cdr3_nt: TGTGCCAGTAGTATAGCAGGAAACATTCAGTACTTC; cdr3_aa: CASSIAGNIQYF
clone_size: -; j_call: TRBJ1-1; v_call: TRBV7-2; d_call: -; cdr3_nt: TGTGCCAGCAGCTTAGCCCATACAGGGTTCACCATCCAAACTGAAGCTTTCTTT; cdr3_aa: CASSLAHTGFTIQTEAFF
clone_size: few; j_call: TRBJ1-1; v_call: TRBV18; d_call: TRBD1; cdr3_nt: TGTGCCAGCTCACCTTACGGACAGGGAGTTGAGAACACTGAAGCTTTCTTT; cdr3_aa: CASSPYGQGVENTEAFF
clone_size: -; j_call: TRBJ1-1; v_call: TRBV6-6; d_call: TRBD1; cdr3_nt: TGTGCCAGCAGTTACCTGGACAGGGAGAACACTGAAGCTTTCTTT; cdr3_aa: CASSYLDRENTEAFF
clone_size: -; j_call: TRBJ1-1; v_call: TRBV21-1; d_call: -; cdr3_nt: TGTGCCAGCAGCAAAGCATTGTTACAGAAGAACACTGAAGCTTTCTTT; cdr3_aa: CASSKALLQKNTEAFF
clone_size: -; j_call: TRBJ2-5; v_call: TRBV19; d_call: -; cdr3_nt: TGTGCCAGTAGTATAGGGCACTCCGGGGTGGAGACCCAGTACTTC; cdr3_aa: CASSIGHSGVETQYF
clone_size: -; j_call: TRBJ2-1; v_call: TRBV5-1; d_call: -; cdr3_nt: TGCGCCAGCAGCTTGTCTAGGGATATTGGCTACAATGAGCAGTTCTTC; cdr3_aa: CASSLSRDIGYNEQFF
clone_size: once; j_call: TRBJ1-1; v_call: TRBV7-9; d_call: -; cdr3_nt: TGTGCCAGCAGCTTAGCCGACAGGAGGGGGGGAGCTTTCTTT; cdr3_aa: CASSLADRRGGAFF
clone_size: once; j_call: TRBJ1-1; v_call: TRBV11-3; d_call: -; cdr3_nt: TGTGCCAGCAGCTTAGAGACAGGCCTCGCCGGAGCAGCTTTCTTT; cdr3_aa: CASSLETGLAGAAFF
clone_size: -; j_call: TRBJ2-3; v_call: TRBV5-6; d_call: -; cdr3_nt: TGTGCCAGCAGCCACTACCGGACATGGGACGGGAGCAGGACAGATACGCAGTATTTT; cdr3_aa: CASSHYRTWDGSRTDTQYF
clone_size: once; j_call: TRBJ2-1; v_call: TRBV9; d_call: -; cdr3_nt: TGTGCCAGCAGCACCCACGCAGGGACCGGGTACAATGAGCAGTTCTTC; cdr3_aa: CASSTHAGTGYNEQFF